The 26 T cell receptor beta chains below all came from one sample that was sequenced in a study of regulatory T cells in long-lasting Graves disease. The time point was: newly diagnosed GD, antithyroid drugs for less than 3 months. Isolated PBMC RNA provided the starting material for the TCR library. Construction of TCR beta libraries relied on iRepertoire HTBI primers and on Arm-PCR targeting CDR3 regions. MiXCR, applied by TCRdb to the multiplex PCR reads, yields one record per CDR3 protein. This table holds fewer than 350,000 distinct CDR3 sequences, approximately 20% found once. This specimen consisted of peripheral blood mononuclear cells (PBMCs), obtained at new diagnosis, from a patient treated with antithyroid drugs. These receptors were obtained from a female donor with Graves disease.

Concerning this clonotype: This may arise from a read error, as a much more abundant clone is one base away. The rearrangement links TRBV6-1 to TRBJ2-7; D is undetermined. CDR3 length: 14 residues. Germline V gene lookup returns CDR1 MNHNS and CDR2 SASEGT. The CDR3 sequence: CATSETASSYEQYF. CDR3 nucleotides: TGTGCCACCAGTGAAACAGCTAGCTCCTACGAGCAGTACTTC.

This clonotype has a count of ten or more. The chain links TRBV7-9 to TRBJ2-7; D may correspond to TRBD1 or TRBD2 (5 bases each). Trimming cost V 1 base and J 0 bases, with 7 bases left between them. The CDR3 spans 14 residues. Per the germline V gene, CDR1 is SEHNR and CDR2 is FQNEAQ (reference sequence). CDR3 DNA: TGTGCCAGCAGCTTAGTCGGGACCTCCTACGAGCAGTACTTC. It is translated as CASSLVGTSYEQYF.

This clonotype was counted between two and nine times. The chain couples TRBV28 to TRBJ2-1, with no clear D. V lost 7 bases to trimming and J lost 6 bases, with 10 bases between them. The CDR3 runs 12 residues. Germline CDR1 and CDR2: MDHEN and SYDVKM. The CDR3: CASTLSGNEQFF. The CDR3 DNA reads TGTGCCAGCACCCTCTCGGGCAATGAGCAGTTCTTC.

This clonotype was seen repeatedly, ten times or more. The J gene is TRBJ2-7, the V gene TRBV27, with a weak D call TRBD2 (5 bases). The CDR3 contains 13 residues. The ends were cut back, 3 bases at V and 4 bases at J, with 10 bases in the middle. CDR1 is MNHEY, CDR2 SMNVEV, per germline (reference sequence). This CDR3 reads CASSFGLAYEQYF. In DNA, the CDR3 is TGTGCCAGCAGTTTTGGGCTAGCTTACGAGCAGTACTTC.

This clonotype was seen ten or more times. V gene TRBV10-2 combines with J gene TRBJ1-6; possible D gene TRBD1, 5 bases. V was clipped by 6 bases and J by 8 bases, with 20 bases between them. This CDR3 spans 16 amino acids. Per germline, CDR1 WSHSY and CDR2 SAAADI. As DNA, the CDR3 is TGCGCCAGCAGGCGCGTGGATTTAGGGGTTGATTCACCCCTCCACTTT. Its protein product is CASRRVDLGVDSPLHF.

This clonotype came up a few times. The chain recombines TRBV9 with TRBJ2-6, with 9 positions matching TRBD1. J lost 2 bases, V lost 10 bases, and 13 bases had no gene match. The CDR3 extends over 17 amino acids. The V gene's germline CDR1 is SGDLS and CDR2 YYNGEE. The CDR3 DNA sequence: TGTGCCTCTTCCCCCCGGGACAGGGATCCTGGGGCCAACGTCCTGACTTTC. It encodes CASSPRDRDPGANVLTF.

This clonotype was seen at least ten times. The chain recombines TRBV24-1 with TRBJ2-2, with a weak D call TRBD2 (5 bases). This CDR3 has 20 amino acids. Trimming left V 0 bases short and J 2 bases short, with 21 bases between. Per the germline V gene, CDR1 is KGHDR and CDR2 is SFDVKD. The CDR3 loop is CATSDLQSVGERTNTGELFF. The CDR3 DNA reads as TGTGCCACCAGTGATTTGCAGTCAGTCGGTGAGCGGACCAACACCGGGGAGCTGTTTTTT.

This sequence joins TRBV6-1 and TRBJ2-2, with a possible D match to TRBD1 (6 bases). Per germline, CDR1 MNHNS and CDR2 SASEGT. V was cut by 3 bases and J by 0 bases, with 11 bases left in between. The CDR3 totals 16 residues. DNA for the CDR3: TGTGCCAGCAGTGATACGAGGACAGCGAACACCGGGGAGCTGTTTTTT. Its protein product is CASSDTRTANTGELFF.

This clonotype was counted at least ten times. The genes are TRBV14 and TRBJ1-2; D ambiguous. The length of the CDR3 is 14 residues. With 0 bases removed from V and 10 bases from J, the gap between germline ends came to 15 bases. Germline V lookup: CDR1 SGHDN, CDR2 FVKESK. For the CDR3, the DNA is TGTGCCAGCAGCCAAGACCTTCGAGACGCAGACTACACCTTC. It is translated as CASSQDLRDADYTF.

The chain carries TRBV7-9 and TRBJ1-1; maybe TRBD1 (6 bases). There are 15 residues in the CDR3. Germline V gene data show CDR1 as SEHNR and CDR2 as FQNEAQ (reference sequence). Trimming shortened V by 2 bases and J by 4 bases, and 14 bases separated the two germline ends. The CDR3 spells CASSLSQGLSTEAFF. The CDR3 bases are TGTGCCAGCAGCTTATCGCAGGGGTTGAGCACTGAAGCTTTCTTT.

This clonotype showed up many times. The gene calls are TRBV19 and TRBJ2-7; no definite D call. This CDR3 contains 14 residues. Germline V gene lookup returns CDR1 LNHDA and CDR2 SQIVND (reference sequence). Trimming cost V 1 base and J 0 bases, with 7 bases left between them. CDR3 nucleotide sequence: TGTGCCAGTAGTATAGGGACGGGCTCCTACGAGCAGTACTTC. It is translated as CASSIGTGSYEQYF.

There are many counts of this clonotype. The chain employs TRBV27 and TRBJ1-2; D remains unclear. The CDR3 is 14 amino acids. Germline values: CDR1 MNHEY, CDR2 SMNVEV (reference sequence). Trimming removed 2 bases at V and 0 bases at J, with 7 bases between. DNA of the CDR3: TGTGCCAGCAGTTTACAGAGGACTAACTATGGCTACACCTTC. Amino acid sequence: CASSLQRTNYGYTF.

This clonotype was seen many times. J is TRBJ2-7 and V is TRBV5-1; D could derive from TRBD1 or TRBD2 (6 bases each). Germline lookup yields CDR1 SGHRS and CDR2 YFSETQ. CDR3 length: 15 residues. The ends were cut back, 0 bases at V and 2 bases at J, with 12 bases in the middle. The chain's CDR3 is CASSLAGGGPYEQYF. CDR3 DNA: TGCGCCAGCAGCTTGGCCGGGGGCGGACCCTACGAGCAGTACTTC.

This clonotype was observed at least ten times. The chain couples TRBV19 to TRBJ1-3; TRBD1 might be the D (6 bases). Trimming stripped 4 bases from V and 0 bases from J, with 10 bases between. From germline, CDR1 is LNHDA and CDR2 SQIVND (reference sequence). The CDR3 extends over 15 amino acids. CDR3 sequence reads: CASSTTGYSGNTIYF. The DNA for the CDR3 is TGTGCCAGTAGTACAACAGGGTACTCTGGAAACACCATATATTTT.

The sample holds many counts of this clonotype. The V call is TRBV7-3, the J call TRBJ2-7; D call uncertain. Trimming removed 5 bases from V and 0 bases from J, with 20 bases in between. Germline CDR1 is SGHTA and CDR2 is FQGTGA. CDR3 length equals 17 residues. The CDR3 here is CASSIPLWLVASYEQYF. The CDR3 region has the DNA TGTGCCAGCAGCATCCCCCTTTGGCTTGTCGCCTCCTACGAGCAGTACTTC.

This clonotype was detected ten times or more. V and J are TRBV7-6 and TRBJ2-3, with D maybe TRBD2 (6 bases). The CDR3 totals 16 residues. With 5 bases removed from V and 0 bases from J, the gap between germline ends came to 15 bases. Germline V gene data show CDR1 as SGHVS and CDR2 as FNYEAQ. The DNA of the CDR3 is TGTGCCAGCAGCCAGGAGCGGGTCCCTAGCACAGATACGCAGTATTTT. Encoded protein: CASSQERVPSTDTQYF.

At least ten counts were recorded for this clonotype. V is TRBV30 and J is TRBJ2-2; 10 nucleotides line up with TRBD2. From germline, CDR1 is GTSNPN and CDR2 SVGIG (reference sequence). CDR3 length: 17 amino acids. After removal of 2 bases from V and 5 bases from J, the junction contained 11 bases not matched to a gene. The DNA of the CDR3 is TGTGCCTGGAGTCAACCTAGTTTAGCGGGAGGAACCGGGGAGCTGTTTTTT. Amino acid sequence: CAWSQPSLAGGTGELFF.

This clonotype has at least ten counts. A junction end diverges from the germline sequence, so it may reflect a read error. The J gene is TRBJ1-4, the V gene TRBV5-1; D gene ambiguous. The CDR3 sequence is 14 residues long. Germline values: CDR1 SGHRS, CDR2 YFSETQ. The CDR3 sequence is CASSLEGAGEKLFF. The CDR3, as DNA: TGTGCCAGCAGCTTGGAGGGAGCGGGTGAAAAACTGTTTTTT.

As concerns this clonotype: A much larger clone lies one base from this, so it may be a read error. The CDR3 protein is CASNSGGGLGSGYTF. In DNA form, the CDR3 reads TGTGCCAGCAATTCGGGCGGGGGCCTCGGGAGTGGCTACACCTTC. This chain connects TRBV6-1 to TRBJ1-2, with D possibly matching TRBD1 (6 bases). CDR3 length equals 15 residues. V was cut by 7 bases and J by 7 bases, with 22 bases left in between. CDR1 MNHNS and CDR2 SASEGT come from the germline V gene.

This clonotype was counted at least ten times. This sequence joins TRBV20-1 and TRBJ2-3; D is undetermined. This CDR3 comprises 16 residues. Germline V lookup: CDR1 DFQATT, CDR2 SNEGSKA (reference sequence). V lost 0 bases, J lost 0 bases, and 13 bases lay in between. The CDR3 DNA sequence: TGCAGTGCTAGAGATGTCATCTCAACCAGCACAGATACGCAGTATTTT. Its protein is CSARDVISTSTDTQYF.

As concerns this clonotype: Likely a read error: the CDR3 ends without its conserved phenylalanine or tryptophan. The chain uses TRBV18 and TRBJ2-5; a possible D gene is TRBD1 (7 bases). Per germline, CDR1 KGHSH and CDR2 LQKENI. The CDR3 contains 13 residues. Trimming cost V 2 bases and J 8 bases, with 12 bases left between them. The DNA for the CDR3 is TGTGCCAGCTCACCAACAGGGGAGGATACCCAGTACTCC. This sequence encodes CASSPTGEDTQYS.

The chain uses TRBV2 and TRBJ1-6; D gene uncertain. Trimming took off 10 bases at V and 10 bases at J, with 20 bases between the two ends. The length of the CDR3 is 14 residues. The germline V gene encodes CDR1 SNHLY and CDR2 FYNNEI. The CDR3 region is CATRIVPEGSPLHF. The CDR3 region has the DNA TGTGCCACTAGGATTGTCCCAGAGGGCTCACCCCTCCACTTT.

In this sample, this clonotype turned up many times. This chain joins TRBV12-3 or TRBV12-4 and TRBJ2-5; 14 positions agree with TRBD2. Trimming cost V 5 bases and J 3 bases; bases outside gene matches: 8. The CDR3 contains 17 residues. The CDR3 region is CASSPGTSGSAEETQYF. The CDR3 region has the DNA TGTGCCAGCAGTCCTGGGACTAGCGGGAGTGCGGAAGAGACCCAGTACTTC.

This clonotype was seen repeatedly, ten times or more. V and J are TRBV30 and TRBJ1-1, with TRBD1 matching 8 bases. The CDR3 covers 15 residues. Germline values: CDR1 GTSNPN, CDR2 SVGIG (reference sequence). V gave up 4 bases and J gave up 5 bases; unmatched junction bases: 12. The CDR3 reads CAWMSRGRFGTEAFF. The CDR3 DNA reads TGTGCCTGGATGAGCAGGGGGCGATTTGGGACTGAAGCTTTCTTT.

This clonotype was detected ten times or more. V is TRBV10-3 and J is TRBJ1-5; D remains unclear. Germline loops: CDR1 ENHRY, CDR2 SYGVKD. The CDR3 has 13 amino acids. V shed 0 bases and J shed 7 bases, with 7 bases lying between them. In nucleotides, the CDR3 is TGTGCCATCAGTGAGTCGGACGGGCAGCCCCAGCATTTT. This gives the protein CAISESDGQPQHF.

V is TRBV29-1 and J is TRBJ2-1, with D possibly TRBD1 on 6 matching bases. In germline, CDR1 is SQVTM, CDR2 ANQGSEA. This CDR3 comprises 14 residues. Trimming removed 4 bases from V and 2 bases from J, with 12 bases in between. The CDR3 loop is CSVAGVIPYNEQFF. As DNA, the CDR3 is TGCAGCGTTGCAGGGGTTATACCCTACAATGAGCAGTTCTTC.